Below, one T cell receptor beta chain is given with its context. This sample was taken from a study of blood T cells in healthy people across ages. Primers used in a second PCR of roughly 7 to 12 cycles were a sample-barcoded 5' primer and a J-beta primer mix. Researchers report that a template-switch adaptor with 12 random nucleotides tagged each cDNA molecule. TCRdb processed the 5' RACE reads anew with MiXCR; each CDR3 protein has one entry. The sample consists of about 1,500,000 distinct CDR3 sequences, about 40% of them appearing once. V lost 3 bases to trimming and J lost 7 bases, with 12 bases between them. The CDR3 spans 13 residues. Germline V gene lookup returns CDR1 SGHTA and CDR2 FQGNSA.

The V and J genes are TRBV7-2 and TRBJ1-1; no firm D call. The receptor was isolated from a woman under 30 in good health. Material: blood. CDR3 protein: CASSLALGIEAFF. The CDR3 nucleotides read TGTGCCAGCAGCTTGGCATTGGGGATTGAAGCTTTCTTT. The whole variable domain, filled in from reference TRBV7-2 and TRBJ1-1, reads GAGVSQSPSNKVTEKGKDVELRCDPISGHTALYWYRQSLGQGLEFLIYFQGNSAPDKSGLPSDRFSAERTGGSVSTLTIQRTQQEDSAVYLCASSLALGIEAFFGQGTRLTVV.